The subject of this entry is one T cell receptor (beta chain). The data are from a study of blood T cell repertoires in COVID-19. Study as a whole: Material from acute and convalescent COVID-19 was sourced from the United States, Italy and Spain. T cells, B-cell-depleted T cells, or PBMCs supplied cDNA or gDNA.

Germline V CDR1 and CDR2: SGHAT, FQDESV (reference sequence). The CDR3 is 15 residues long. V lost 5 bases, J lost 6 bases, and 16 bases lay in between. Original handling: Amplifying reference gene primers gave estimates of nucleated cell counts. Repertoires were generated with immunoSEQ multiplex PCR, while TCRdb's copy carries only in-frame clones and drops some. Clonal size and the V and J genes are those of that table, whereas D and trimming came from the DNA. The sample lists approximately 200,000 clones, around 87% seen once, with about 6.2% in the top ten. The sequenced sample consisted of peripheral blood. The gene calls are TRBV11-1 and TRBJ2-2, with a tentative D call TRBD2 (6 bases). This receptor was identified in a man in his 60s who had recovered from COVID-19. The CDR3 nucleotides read TGTGCCAGCAGCCACCCTAGCGTAGGGGCCGGGGAGCTGTTTTTT. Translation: CASSHPSVGAGELFF.